This T cell receptor (beta chain) was retrieved from a study of OX40 agonist ivuxolimab in advanced cancers. About the research overall: At 0.01 to 10 mg/kg, ivuxolimab was administered intravenously to patients every 2 weeks. People who had prior anti-PD-1, anti-PD-L1 or anti-CTLA-4 therapy could take part, and around 40% had some.

The V end lost 2 bases, the J end lost 3 bases, and 18 bases lay between the germline ends. Germline V gene data show CDR1 as SGDLS and CDR2 as YYNGEE. The CDR3 is 17 amino acids. Comments on this clone: What it binds is not known.

Study findings and constraints: The work left the antigen specificity of expanded peripheral T cells undetermined.

Only in-frame clones appear in the TCRdb table, and some are missing; sequencing was by immunoSEQ multiplex PCR. The sample yields 50,000 or so clones, about 90% seen once. The TCR comes from an adult with an advanced solid tumor such as melanoma, head and neck, liver or kidney cancer. The sample in question was CD4+ or CD8+ T cells sorted from blood, obtained in a trial of the OX40 agonist ivuxolimab. The chain combines TRBV9 with TRBJ1-3, with D possibly TRBD1 on 6 matching bases. The CDR3 coding sequence is TGTGCCAGCAGCGTCTTCGCTGGGGGGGCTGATGGAAACACCATATATTTT. Its translation is CASSVFAGGADGNTIYF.